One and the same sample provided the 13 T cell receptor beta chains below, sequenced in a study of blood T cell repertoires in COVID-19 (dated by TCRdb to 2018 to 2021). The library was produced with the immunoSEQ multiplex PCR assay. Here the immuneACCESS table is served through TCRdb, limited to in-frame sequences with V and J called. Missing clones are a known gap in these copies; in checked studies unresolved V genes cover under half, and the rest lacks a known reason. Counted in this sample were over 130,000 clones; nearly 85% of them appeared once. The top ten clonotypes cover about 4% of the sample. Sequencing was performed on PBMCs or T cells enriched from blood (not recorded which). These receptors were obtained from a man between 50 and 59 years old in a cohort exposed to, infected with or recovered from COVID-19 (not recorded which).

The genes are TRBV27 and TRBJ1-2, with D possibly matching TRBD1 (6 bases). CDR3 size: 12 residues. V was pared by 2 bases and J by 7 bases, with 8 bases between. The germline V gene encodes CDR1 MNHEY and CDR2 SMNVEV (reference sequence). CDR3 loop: CASSLRGAGYTF. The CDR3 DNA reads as TGTGCCAGCAGTTTACGGGGGGCTGGCTACACCTTC.

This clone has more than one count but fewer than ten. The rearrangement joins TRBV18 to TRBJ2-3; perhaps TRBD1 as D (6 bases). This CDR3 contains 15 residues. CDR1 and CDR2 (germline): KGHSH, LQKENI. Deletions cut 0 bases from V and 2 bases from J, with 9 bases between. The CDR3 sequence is CASSPPQGHTDTQYF. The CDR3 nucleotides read TGTGCCAGCTCACCACCACAGGGCCACACAGATACGCAGTATTTT.

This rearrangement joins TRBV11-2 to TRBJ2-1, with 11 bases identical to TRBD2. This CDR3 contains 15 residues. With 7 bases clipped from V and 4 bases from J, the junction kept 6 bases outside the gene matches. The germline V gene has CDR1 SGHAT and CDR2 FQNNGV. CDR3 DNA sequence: TGTGCCAGCACTAGACTAGCGGGGACTTACAATGAGCAGTTCTTC. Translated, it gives CASTRLAGTYNEQFF.

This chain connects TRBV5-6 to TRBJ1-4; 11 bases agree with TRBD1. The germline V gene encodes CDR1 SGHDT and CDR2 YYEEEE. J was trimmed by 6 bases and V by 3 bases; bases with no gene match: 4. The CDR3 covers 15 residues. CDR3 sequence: CASSSRTGGYEKLFF. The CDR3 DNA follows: TGTGCCAGCAGCTCCCGGACAGGGGGCTATGAAAAACTGTTTTTT.

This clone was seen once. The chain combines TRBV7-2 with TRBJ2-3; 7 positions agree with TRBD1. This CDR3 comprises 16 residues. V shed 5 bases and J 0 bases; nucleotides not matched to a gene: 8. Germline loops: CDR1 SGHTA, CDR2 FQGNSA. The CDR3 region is CASSREGTVSTDTQYF. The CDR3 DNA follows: TGTGCCAGCAGCAGAGAGGGGACAGTGAGCACAGATACGCAGTATTTT.

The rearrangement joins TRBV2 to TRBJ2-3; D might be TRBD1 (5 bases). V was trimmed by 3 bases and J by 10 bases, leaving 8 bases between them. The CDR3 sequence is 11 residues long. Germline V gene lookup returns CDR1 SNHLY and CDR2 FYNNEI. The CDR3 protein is CASSDRAAQYF. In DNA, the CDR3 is TGTGCCAGCAGTGACAGGGCTGCGCAGTATTTT. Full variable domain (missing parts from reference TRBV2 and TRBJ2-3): EPEVTQTPSHQVTQMGQEVILRCVPISNHLYFYWYRQILGQKVEFLVSFYNNEISEKSEIFDDQFSVERPDGSNFTLKIRSTKLEDSAMYFCASSDRAAQYFGPGTRLTVL.

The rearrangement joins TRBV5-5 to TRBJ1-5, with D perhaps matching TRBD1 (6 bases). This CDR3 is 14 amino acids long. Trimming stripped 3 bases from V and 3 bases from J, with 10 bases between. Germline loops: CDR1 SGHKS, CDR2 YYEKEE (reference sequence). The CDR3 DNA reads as TGTGCCAGCAGCTGGACAGAGTTCAATCAGCCCCAGCATTTT. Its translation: CASSWTEFNQPQHF.

In nucleotides, the CDR3 is TGCAGCGTTAAAACAGTGAACACTGAAGCTTTCTTT. Translating gives CSVKTVNTEAFF. J is TRBJ1-1 and V is TRBV29-1; no clear D. The germline V gene encodes CDR1 SQVTM and CDR2 ANQGSEA. CDR3 length equals 12 residues. Deletions cut 5 bases from V and 0 bases from J, with 7 bases between.

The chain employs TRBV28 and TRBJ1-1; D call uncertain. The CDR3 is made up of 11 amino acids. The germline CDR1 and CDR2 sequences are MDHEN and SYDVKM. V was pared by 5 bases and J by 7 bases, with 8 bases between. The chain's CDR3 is CASSLGGEAFF. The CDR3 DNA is TGTGCCAGCAGTCTCGGCGGTGAAGCTTTCTTT. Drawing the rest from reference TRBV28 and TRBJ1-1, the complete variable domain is DVKVTQSSRYLVKRTGEKVFLECVQDMDHENMFWYRQDPGLGLRLIYFSYDVKMKEKGDIPEGYSVSREKKERFSLILESASTNQTSMYLCASSLGGEAFFGQGTRLTVV.

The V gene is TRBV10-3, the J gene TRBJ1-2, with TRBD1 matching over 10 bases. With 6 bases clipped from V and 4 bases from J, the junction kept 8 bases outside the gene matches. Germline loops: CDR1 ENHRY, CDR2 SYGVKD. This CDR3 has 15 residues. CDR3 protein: CAIRTTGGFGYGYTF. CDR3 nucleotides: TGTGCCATCAGGACGACAGGGGGCTTTGGCTATGGCTACACCTTC.

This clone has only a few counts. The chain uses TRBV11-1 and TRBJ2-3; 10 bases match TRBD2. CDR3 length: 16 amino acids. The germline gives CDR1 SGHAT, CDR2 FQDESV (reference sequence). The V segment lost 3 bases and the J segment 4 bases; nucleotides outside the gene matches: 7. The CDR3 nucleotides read TGTGCCAGCAGCTTTCTTAAGCGGGAGGGCTCAGATACGCAGTATTTT. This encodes CASSFLKREGSDTQYF. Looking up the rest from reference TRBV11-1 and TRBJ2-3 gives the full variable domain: EAEVAQSPRYKITEKSQAVAFWCDPISGHATLYWYRQILGQGPELLVQFQDESVVDDSQLPKDRFSAERLKGVDSTLKIQPAELGDSAMYLCASSFLKREGSDTQYFGPGTRLTVL.

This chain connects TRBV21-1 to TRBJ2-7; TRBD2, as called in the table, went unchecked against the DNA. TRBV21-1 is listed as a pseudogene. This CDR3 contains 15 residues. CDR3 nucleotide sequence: TGTGCCAGCAGCAAAGCGCAACTATCCTCCTACGAGCAGTACTTC. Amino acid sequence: CASSKAQLSSYEQYF.

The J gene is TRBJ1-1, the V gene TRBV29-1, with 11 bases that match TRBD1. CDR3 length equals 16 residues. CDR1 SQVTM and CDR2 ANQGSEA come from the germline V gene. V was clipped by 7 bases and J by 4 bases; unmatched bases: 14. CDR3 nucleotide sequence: TGCAGCGCAACACGGGGGACAGGGGGTGTTAGCACTGAAGCTTTCTTT. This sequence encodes CSATRGTGGVSTEAFF.